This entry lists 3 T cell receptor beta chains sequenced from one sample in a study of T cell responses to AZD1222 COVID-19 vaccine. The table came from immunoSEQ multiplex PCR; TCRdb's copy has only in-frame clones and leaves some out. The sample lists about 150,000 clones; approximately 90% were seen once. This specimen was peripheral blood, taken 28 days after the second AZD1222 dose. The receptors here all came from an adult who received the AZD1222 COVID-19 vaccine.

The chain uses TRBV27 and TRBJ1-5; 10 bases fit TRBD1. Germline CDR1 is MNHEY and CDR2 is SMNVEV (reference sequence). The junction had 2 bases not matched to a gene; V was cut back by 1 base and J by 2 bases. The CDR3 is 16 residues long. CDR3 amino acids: CASSLFGTGGNQPQHF. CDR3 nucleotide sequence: TGTGCCAGCAGTTTATTCGGGACAGGGGGCAATCAGCCCCAGCATTTT.

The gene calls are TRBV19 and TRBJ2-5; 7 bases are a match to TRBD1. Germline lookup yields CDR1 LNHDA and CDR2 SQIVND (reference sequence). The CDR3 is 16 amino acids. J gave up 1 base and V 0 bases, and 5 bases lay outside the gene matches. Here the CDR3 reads CASSIDRTGRQETQYF. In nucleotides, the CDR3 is TGTGCCAGTAGTATAGATCGGACAGGCCGCCAAGAGACCCAGTACTTC.

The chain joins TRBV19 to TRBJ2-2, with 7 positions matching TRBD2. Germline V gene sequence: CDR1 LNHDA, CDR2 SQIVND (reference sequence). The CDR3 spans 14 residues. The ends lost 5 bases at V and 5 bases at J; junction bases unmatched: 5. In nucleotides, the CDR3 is TGTGCCAGTAGTCCGGGACTACGTACCGGGGAGCTGTTTTTT. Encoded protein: CASSPGLRTGELFF.